The 2 T cell receptor beta chains below come from one sample, sequenced in a study of PD-1 blockade in classical Hodgkin lymphoma. Time point in this sample: cycle 4 day 1 (C4D1), after more than five weeks of nivolumab. After autologous stem cell transplantation all patients relapsed, and prior brentuximab vedotin exposure differed between cohorts. Isolation of CD8+ T cells from thawed PBMCs used magnetic negative selection. The data were produced by immunoSEQ multiplex PCR, yet TCRdb's version contains in-frame clones alone and is incomplete. The sample has about 20,000 clones, around four fifths seen once; the top ten hold just under 7.5%. The source material was CD8+ T cells from blood, sampled before the fourth cycle of nivolumab. Every receptor here comes from a human donor with classical Hodgkin lymphoma.

V is TRBV9 and J is TRBJ2-2; D ambiguous. Trimming shortened V by 7 bases and J by 2 bases, and 12 bases separated the two germline ends. CDR1 is SGDLS, CDR2 YYNGEE, per germline. This CDR3 is 14 amino acids long. DNA of the CDR3: TGTGCCAGCGCACAAGGGTTTAACACCGGGGAGCTGTTTTTT. It is translated as CASAQGFNTGELFF.

With regard to this clone: A junction end diverges from the germline sequence, so it may reflect a read error. The chain is built from TRBV2 and TRBJ2-5; D might be TRBD1 (5 bases). CDR3 size: 13 residues. Germline CDR1 reads SNHLY; CDR2 reads FYNNEI. This CDR3 is CASSDRVQEAQYF. The CDR3 bases are TGTGCCAGCAGTGACAGGGTCCAAGAGGCCCAGTACTTC.